This T cell receptor (beta chain) comes out of a study of beta chain features in type 1 diabetes. The CDR3 has 18 residues. From germline, CDR1 is ENHRY and CDR2 SYGVKD. J was trimmed by 3 bases and V by 4 bases; bases with no gene match: 10. Sequenced material consisted of expressed TCRB transcripts (all of the isolated RNA was reverse transcribed). TCRdb's copy holds only in-frame clones and misses some; the assay was immunoSEQ multiplex PCR. The sample lists approximately 250,000 clones; 15% to 20% were seen once. Study findings and constraints: Over-representation of high TCR-expressing cells was a possible consequence of cDNA sequencing. A closer apparent resemblance between naive, central memory and Treg TCRB repertoires was seen in patients than in healthy donors. A pattern of fewer insertions and more deletions at VDJ junctions was seen in type 1 diabetes patients. Among patients with Type 1 diabetes, TCRB CDR3s were moderately but significantly shorter in every one of the four CD4+ subsets.

Regarding this clone: The antigen is unknown.

This chain joins TRBV10-3 and TRBJ2-6, with 9 bases that match TRBD1. The receptor comes from a man younger than 45 with type 1 diabetes. The source material was naive CD4+ T cells from blood. The CDR3 sequence is CAISGTGTGFRGANVLTF. The CDR3 DNA sequence: TGTGCCATCAGTGGGACCGGGACAGGGTTCCGTGGGGCCAACGTCCTGACTTTC.